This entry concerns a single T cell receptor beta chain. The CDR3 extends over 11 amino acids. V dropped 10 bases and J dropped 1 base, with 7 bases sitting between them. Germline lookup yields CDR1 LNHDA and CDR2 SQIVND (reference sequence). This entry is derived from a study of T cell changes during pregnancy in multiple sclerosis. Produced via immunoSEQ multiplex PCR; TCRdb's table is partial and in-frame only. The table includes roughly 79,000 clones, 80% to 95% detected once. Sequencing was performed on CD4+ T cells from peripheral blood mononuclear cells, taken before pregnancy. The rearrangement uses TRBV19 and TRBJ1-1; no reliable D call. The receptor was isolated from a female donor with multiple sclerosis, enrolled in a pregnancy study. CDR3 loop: CATTENTEAFF. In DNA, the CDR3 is TGTGCCACTACAGAGAACACTGAAGCTTTCTTT.